A selection of T cell receptor beta chains follows, all from one sample in a study of shared clonotypes between healthy human individuals. Some clones are missing from TCRdb's copy, which holds only in-frame ones; the method was immunoSEQ multiplex PCR. The sample includes some 500,000 clones, roughly 95% seen only once; the top ten take about 0.06%. The sample consisted of naive CD4+ T cells sorted from blood. The source is a woman in her twenties or thirties in good health. The CDR3 runs from the conserved cysteine through the conserved F or W. The D gene is left open where the match is weak.

J | D | V | CDR3 | DNA
TRBJ1-3 | . | TRBV18 | CASSQPQELGNTIYF | TGTGCCAGCTCTCAACCTCAGGAGCTTGGAAACACCATATATTTT
TRBJ2-1 | TRBD2 | TRBV27 | CASSSKAGGPYNEQFF | TGTGCCAGCAGTTCCAAAGCGGGAGGGCCCTACAATGAGCAGTTCTTC
TRBJ1-2 | . | TRBV20-1 | CSARIYGYTF | TGCAGTGCTAGGATTTATGGCTACACCTTC
TRBJ1-5 | TRBD1 | TRBV6-1 | CASREGGPGVGGQPQHF | TGTGCCAGCAGAGAAGGGGGCCCGGGAGTGGGAGGTCAGCCCCAGCATTTT
TRBJ2-3 | TRBD2 | TRBV2 | CASSEARVAGASTDTQYF | TGTGCCAGCAGTGAAGCGCGGGTAGCGGGTGCTAGCACAGATACGCAGTATTTT
TRBJ2-2 | TRBD2 | TRBV6-5 | CASSYLAGGSGELFF | TGTGCCAGCAGTTATTTAGCGGGAGGGTCCGGGGAGCTGTTTTTT
TRBJ2-7 | TRBD2 | TRBV7-9 | CASSLVGTSRPYEQYF | TGTGCCAGCAGCTTAGTAGGGACTAGCCGACCCTACGAGCAGTACTTC
TRBJ2-2 | . | TRBV7-2 | CASSISRGTGELFF | TGTGCCAGCAGCATAAGTAGGGGAACCGGGGAGCTGTTTTTT
TRBJ2-1 | TRBD2 | TRBV10-3 | CAISESGTSGDNEQFF | TGTGCCATCAGTGAGTCCGGGACTAGCGGTGACAATGAGCAGTTCTTC
TRBJ2-1 | TRBD2 | TRBV14 | CASSRKLAGENEQFF | TGTGCCAGCAGCCGTAAACTAGCGGGAGAAAATGAGCAGTTCTTC